Presented here are 21 T cell receptor beta chains from one specimen sequenced in a study of T cells in Graves' hyperthyroidism and ophthalmopathy. It was RNA transcripts that yielded the amplified TCR beta CDR3 regions. TCR CDR3 regions were first amplified by RT-PCR with HTBI primers. One entry per CDR3 protein, called by TCRdb with MiXCR from the multiplex PCR reads. The table records approximately 630,000 distinct CDR3 sequences, 16% of them present only once. What was sequenced was blood. The receptors shown here come from a woman in her twenties or thirties with Graves' hyperthyroidism.

This clonotype has a count of ten or more. The genes are TRBV12-3 or TRBV12-4 and TRBJ1-6; D is unclear. The CDR3 is made up of 15 amino acids. Trimming cost V 3 bases and J 0 bases, with 6 bases left between them. The CDR3 loop is CASSLESSYNSPLHF. The CDR3 nucleotides are TGTGCCAGCAGTTTGGAGAGCTCCTATAATTCACCCCTCCACTTT.

The chain combines TRBV5-4 with TRBJ2-1; D is unresolved. Trimming cost V 3 bases and J 0 bases, with 10 bases left between them. In germline, CDR1 is SGHNT, CDR2 YYREEE (reference sequence). The CDR3 contains 15 residues. As DNA, the CDR3 is TGTGCCAGCAGCTCAATTCTTAGCTCCTACAATGAGCAGTTCTTC. It specifies CASSSILSSYNEQFF.

The gene calls are TRBV6-2 or TRBV6-3 and TRBJ2-3; 11 nucleotides match TRBD1. The CDR3 length is 15 residues. V trimming: 6 bases; J trimming: 2 bases; junction bases outside the gene matches: 4. The germline V gene has CDR1 MNHEY and CDR2 SVGEGT. CDR3 residues: CASSYGQGATDTQYF. The DNA for the CDR3 is TGTGCCAGCAGCTACGGACAGGGGGCCACAGATACGCAGTATTTT.

The chain recombines TRBV20-1 with TRBJ1-2; TRBD1 matches 8 bases. Germline trimming cut 3 bases from V and 0 bases from J; bases unmatched to any gene: 6. The CDR3 runs 15 residues. Germline-derived CDR1 and CDR2 are DFQATT and SNEGSKA (reference sequence). The CDR3 reads CSASSDRAANYGYTF. The DNA for the CDR3 is TGCAGTGCTAGTTCGGACAGGGCTGCTAACTATGGCTACACCTTC.

At least ten counts were recorded for this clonotype. V and J are TRBV7-9 and TRBJ2-1; 12 bases are a match to TRBD2. There are 17 residues in the CDR3. Germline CDR1 is SEHNR and CDR2 is FQNEAQ (reference sequence). V lost 5 bases, J lost 1 base, and 6 bases stayed unmatched. The CDR3 sequence: CASSPPTSGGSYNEQFF. The CDR3 nucleotides are TGTGCCAGCAGCCCCCCGACTAGCGGGGGTTCCTACAATGAGCAGTTCTTC.

The J gene is TRBJ1-1, the V gene TRBV6-1, with D unclear. Trimming shortened V by 9 bases and J by 6 bases, and 11 bases separated the two germline ends. Germline loops: CDR1 MNHNS, CDR2 SASEGT. This CDR3 comprises 11 residues. CDR3 in DNA: TGTGCCAGTAATAGTATGTCTGAAGCTTTCTTT. Protein sequence: CASNSMSEAFF.

This sequence joins TRBV20-1 and TRBJ2-5; unclear D gene. The germline CDR1 and CDR2 sequences are DFQATT and SNEGSKA (reference sequence). CDR3 length: 14 amino acids. Trimming removed 0 bases from V and 7 bases from J, with 15 bases in between. The CDR3 region is CSARDLATPGTQYF. In DNA, the CDR3 is TGCAGTGCTAGAGATTTAGCCACCCCGGGGACCCAGTACTTC.

This clonotype was counted at least ten times. This chain uses TRBV5-1 with TRBJ1-3; TRBD1 is a possible D gene (5 bases). V was cut by 1 base and J by 4 bases, with 27 bases left in between. The CDR3 has 20 residues. From germline, CDR1 is SGHRS and CDR2 YFSETQ. The CDR3 loop reads CASSLWSLSAGPGQGNTIYF. As DNA, the CDR3 is TGCGCCAGCAGCTTGTGGTCTTTAAGTGCAGGGCCGGGCCAAGGAAACACCATATATTTT. The full variable domain, in which reference TRBV5-1 and TRBJ1-3 provide the parts outside the CDR3, is KAGVTQTPRYLIKTRGQQVTLSCSPISGHRSVSWYQQTPGQGLQFLFEYFSETQRNKGNFPGRFSGRQFSNSRSEMNVSTLELGDSALYLCASSLWSLSAGPGQGNTIYFGEGSWLTVV.

This clonotype was counted many times. The chain uses TRBV29-1 and TRBJ2-1, with TRBD2 matching over 8 bases. There are 13 residues in the CDR3. The V segment lost 4 bases and the J segment 5 bases; nucleotides outside the gene matches: 4. CDR1 is SQVTM, CDR2 ANQGSEA, per germline. The CDR3 region has the DNA TGCAGCGTTGCAGCGGGAGAAAACAATGAGCAGTTCTTC. It yields the protein CSVAAGENNEQFF.

The genes are TRBV5-1 and TRBJ2-5; unclear D gene. The CDR3 is 14 residues long. Germline values: CDR1 SGHRS, CDR2 YFSETQ. V lost 5 bases and J 1 base, leaving 12 bases between the germline ends. The CDR3 DNA reads TGCGCCAGCAGGAACGTTCGGGCCCAAGAGACCCAGTACTTC. Translating gives CASRNVRAQETQYF.

The sample holds many counts of this clonotype. The rearrangement uses TRBV29-1 and TRBJ2-5; D possibly corresponds to TRBD2 (7 bases). With 6 bases removed from V and 2 bases from J, the gap between germline ends came to 19 bases. The CDR3 is 15 amino acids. CDR1 SQVTM and CDR2 ANQGSEA come from the germline V gene. The CDR3 nucleotides are TGCAGCGTCCGGGGGGCACGGACAGCACAAGAGACCCAGTACTTC. Protein: CSVRGARTAQETQYF. The full variable domain, rest sourced from reference TRBV29-1 and TRBJ2-5, is SAVISQKPSRDICQRGTSLTIQCQVDSQVTMMFWYRQQPGQSLTLIATANQGSEATYESGFVIDKFPISRPNLTFSTLTVSNMSPEDSSIYLCSVRGARTAQETQYFGPGTRLLVL.

The table lists this clonotype with many counts. Written as DNA, the CDR3 is TGTGCCAGCAGTTTCTTCCGAGGGACAGGGAGCAATCAGCCCCAGCATTTT. It specifies CASSFFRGTGSNQPQHF. This chain joins TRBV12-3 or TRBV12-4 and TRBJ1-5, with TRBD1 identical over 9 bases. There are 17 residues in the CDR3. The J segment lost 1 base and the V segment lost 3 bases, leaving 7 bases of the junction unmatched.

The chain is built from TRBV5-5 and TRBJ2-7, with 9 bases aligning to TRBD2. Germline assignment: CDR1 SGHKS and CDR2 YYEKEE (reference sequence). The CDR3 runs 15 residues. V was pared by 1 base and J by 3 bases, with 5 bases of the junction left unmatched. CDR3 sequence (DNA): TGTGCCAGCAGCTTGCAAGGCGGGAGGGGCTACGAGCAGTACTTC. Encoded protein: CASSLQGGRGYEQYF.

This sequence joins TRBV4-1 and TRBJ2-1, with TRBD2 as a possible D gene (5 bases). V was cut by 0 bases and J by 5 bases, with 11 bases left in between. The CDR3 is 15 amino acids. Germline lookup yields CDR1 MGHRA and CDR2 YSYEKL. This CDR3 is CASSQDRGSNNEQFF. The CDR3 DNA reads TGCGCCAGCAGCCAAGATAGAGGGTCGAACAATGAGCAGTTCTTC.

V gene TRBV20-1 combines with J gene TRBJ2-5; 10 bases match TRBD1. The length of the CDR3 is 11 residues. Germline-derived CDR1 and CDR2 are DFQATT and SNEGSKA (reference sequence). The CDR3 region is CSAGQGETQYF. CDR3 nucleotides: TGCAGCGCGGGACAGGGGGAGACCCAGTACTTC.

The table lists this clonotype with many counts. The rearrangement links TRBV5-1 to TRBJ2-1; D is possibly TRBD2 (6 bases). There are 14 residues in the CDR3. CDR1 is SGHRS, CDR2 YFSETQ, per germline. V lost 2 bases and J lost 5, with 11 bases in between. CDR3 bases: TGCGCCAGCAGCTTTACCGGGAGCGACAATGAGCAGTTCTTC. This translates into CASSFTGSDNEQFF.

This clonotype was observed at least ten times. The genes are TRBV28 and TRBJ2-5; a weak D match, TRBD1 (6 bases). Germline CDR1 is MDHEN and CDR2 is SYDVKM. V was cut by 8 bases and J by 0 bases, with 10 bases left in between. This CDR3 is 13 amino acids long. CDR3 sequence reads: CASRTANQETQYF. DNA for the CDR3: TGTGCCAGCCGGACAGCAAACCAAGAGACCCAGTACTTC.

This clonotype was found many times. The chain is built from TRBV10-3 and TRBJ1-2; D not resolved. V lost 4 bases and J lost 2, with 8 bases in between. Germline values: CDR1 ENHRY, CDR2 SYGVKD. This CDR3 spans 13 amino acids. Written as DNA, the CDR3 is TGTGCCATCAGTGCTGCGCAGAACTATGGCTACACCTTC. It is translated as CAISAAQNYGYTF.

This clonotype was found many times. The V call is TRBV10-3, the J call TRBJ2-1; D possibly corresponds to TRBD2 (5 bases). Deletions cut 6 bases from V and 7 bases from J, with 13 bases between. Germline CDR1 is ENHRY and CDR2 is SYGVKD. CDR3 length: 13 amino acids. CDR3 DNA sequence: TGTGCCATCAGGGACTCGATATTGAATGAGCAGTTCTTC. Translating it yields CAIRDSILNEQFF.

This clonotype was seen ten or more times. The J gene is TRBJ2-1, the V gene TRBV2, with 7 bases matching TRBD2. The CDR3 is made up of 14 amino acids. The germline V gene has CDR1 SNHLY and CDR2 FYNNEI. Trimming cost V 7 bases and J 4 bases; bases outside gene matches: 7. The CDR3 DNA sequence: TGTGCCAGCATATGGGGGGAGGGATACAATGAGCAGTTCTTC. Its protein product is CASIWGEGYNEQFF.

There are many counts of this clonotype. CDR3 region: CASSRDRVAFF. Here the CDR3 DNA reads TGTGCCAGCTCACGCGACAGGGTGGCTTTCTTT. The chain employs TRBV18 and TRBJ1-1, with TRBD1 identical over 7 bases. The trim removed 4 bases at V and 11 bases at J, leaving 4 bases unmatched. Germline V CDR1 and CDR2: KGHSH, LQKENI. The CDR3 is 11 residues long.